Below are 31 T cell receptor beta chains sequenced from a single sample in a study of cytomegalovirus exposure and HLA in healthy donors. With 60 Vbeta and 13 Jbeta primers, the PCR was carried out. Sequencing was performed with immunoSEQ multiplex PCR; in TCRdb, only in-frame clones are kept and a portion is missing. The profile covers 200,000 or so clones, with about 81% appearing a single time and 0.7% to 0.95% taken by the ten largest. The specimen sequenced was PBMCs. The receptors were gathered from a woman under 30 in good health and CMV-seronegative.

This clone was picked up a small number of times. V and J are TRBV7-9 and TRBJ2-1; a possible D gene is TRBD2 (6 bases). V was clipped by 8 bases and J by 7 bases, with 12 bases between them. Germline CDR1 and CDR2: SEHNR and FQNEAQ (reference sequence). The CDR3 has 12 amino acids. This chain's CDR3 is CASASAGNEQFF. The CDR3 DNA follows: TGTGCCAGCGCATCGGCGGGGAATGAGCAGTTCTTC.

The rearrangement uses TRBV10-2 and TRBJ2-7; 11 positions agree with TRBD2. Germline loops: CDR1 WSHSY, CDR2 SAAADI. V lost 6 bases to trimming and J lost 3 bases; unmatched junction nucleotides: 13. The CDR3 has 17 amino acids. CDR3: CASSPEEASGRNYEQYF. DNA for the CDR3: TGCGCCAGCAGCCCCGAGGAGGCTAGCGGGAGGAACTACGAGCAGTACTTC.

The chain carries TRBV11-3 and TRBJ2-4; possible D gene TRBD2, 6 bases. CDR1 is SGHNT and CDR2 is YENEEA in the germline V gene. This CDR3 is built from 12 residues. The V end was cut by 5 bases, the J end by 7 bases, with 9 bases between. In DNA form, the CDR3 reads TGTGCCAGCAGCCCCGGAGGGAACATTCAGTACTTC. This sequence encodes CASSPGGNIQYF.

The CDR3 nucleotides read TGTGCCATCAGTAGGACAGACCGTGTAGAGACCCAGTACTTC. This sequence encodes CAISRTDRVETQYF. This rearrangement joins TRBV10-3 to TRBJ2-5; tentatively, D is TRBD1 (6 bases). This CDR3 region has 14 residues. Trimming took 5 bases from V and 4 from J, leaving 14 bases between them. CDR1 is ENHRY, CDR2 SYGVKD, per germline.

The chain employs TRBV5-4 and TRBJ2-1, with D tentatively TRBD2 (5 bases). In germline, CDR1 is SGHNT, CDR2 YYREEE (reference sequence). The CDR3 consists of 12 residues. V lost 3 bases, J lost 14 bases, and 15 bases lay in between. CDR3 in DNA: TGTGCCAGCAGCTCGGGGTGGGAAGAAGAGTTCTTC. Its translation: CASSSGWEEEFF.

The genes are TRBV19 and TRBJ2-5; possible D gene TRBD2, 6 bases. The V gene lost 4 bases and the J gene lost 5 bases, with 11 bases spanning the gap. Per germline, CDR1 LNHDA and CDR2 SQIVND (reference sequence). The CDR3 totals 13 residues. The CDR3 DNA reads as TGTGCCAGTAGTAACAGAGGAGGGGAGACCCAGTACTTC. Its translation is CASSNRGGETQYF.

V usage is TRBV6-6 and J usage is TRBJ2-7; 7 bases are a match to TRBD1. Germline V gives CDR1 MNHNY, CDR2 SVGAGI (reference sequence). V lost 4 bases to trimming and J lost 5 bases; unmatched junction nucleotides: 11. The CDR3 spans 15 residues. The CDR3 sequence: CASSSPLTGFHEQYF. The CDR3 DNA sequence: TGTGCCAGCAGTTCCCCCCTGACAGGGTTCCACGAGCAGTACTTC.

The genes are TRBV4-1 and TRBJ2-7; D is perhaps TRBD2 (5 bases). The CDR3 has 15 amino acids. V was shortened by 1 base and J by 7 bases, with 17 bases between the two germline ends. Per the germline V gene, CDR1 is MGHRA and CDR2 is YSYEKL. CDR3 bases: TGCGCCAGCAGCCAAGCCCGAGGGTTAAGGGAGGAGCAGTACTTC. It specifies CASSQARGLREEQYF.

The gene calls are TRBV7-9 and TRBJ2-5; 11 bases agree with TRBD2. This CDR3 region has 15 residues. Germline lookup yields CDR1 SEHNR and CDR2 FQNEAQ (reference sequence). Losses at the gene ends were 4 bases for V and 7 bases for J; bases not matched to a gene: 8. The CDR3 DNA is TGTGCCAGCAGCTCGAATAGCGGGGGGGCCTGGACCCAGTACTTC. Protein: CASSSNSGGAWTQYF.

The chain joins TRBV27 to TRBJ2-7, with TRBD1 as a possible D gene (6 bases). V was trimmed by 5 bases and J by 0 bases, leaving 14 bases between them. CDR3 length equals 15 residues. Germline V lookup: CDR1 MNHEY, CDR2 SMNVEV (reference sequence). Written as DNA, the CDR3 is TGTGCCAGCAGTGAAACAGGGCTAAGCTCCTACGAGCAGTACTTC. It encodes CASSETGLSSYEQYF.

This clone was picked up a small number of times. The chain has TRBV21-1 and TRBJ2-3; the tabulated D call, TRBD2, remains unverified against the DNA. TRBV21-1 is annotated as a pseudogene. This CDR3 region has 15 residues. CDR3 residues: CASSFKEWGTDTQYF. The CDR3 nucleotides read TGTGCCAGCAGCTTTAAGGAGTGGGGCACAGATACGCAGTATTTT.

This clone was detected a few times. The J gene is TRBJ1-4, the V gene TRBV2; D may be TRBD1 (5 bases). The germline V gene has CDR1 SNHLY and CDR2 FYNNEI. This CDR3 has 16 amino acids. V dropped 3 bases and J dropped 7 bases, with 18 bases sitting between them. The CDR3 nucleotides are TGTGCCAGCAGTGACCTCGCCGGGGGGATGAGTGAAAAACTGTTTTTT. This codes for CASSDLAGGMSEKLFF. Full variable domain (missing parts from reference TRBV2 and TRBJ1-4): EPEVTQTPSHQVTQMGQEVILRCVPISNHLYFYWYRQILGQKVEFLVSFYNNEISEKSEIFDDQFSVERPDGSNFTLKIRSTKLEDSAMYFCASSDLAGGMSEKLFFGSGTQLSVL.

The chain carries TRBV6-5 and TRBJ1-2; perhaps TRBD1 as D (5 bases). The V end was cut by 4 bases, the J end by 3 bases, with 9 bases between. Germline lookup yields CDR1 MNHEY and CDR2 SVGAGI. CDR3 length: 13 residues. This CDR3 reads CASSFGGYYGYTF. CDR3 coding DNA: TGTGCCAGCAGTTTCGGGGGGTACTATGGCTACACCTTC.

The chain links TRBV19 to TRBJ2-1; 11 positions match TRBD1. V lost 6 bases, J lost 7 bases, and 5 bases stayed unmatched. Germline V lookup: CDR1 LNHDA, CDR2 SQIVND (reference sequence). CDR3 size: 14 residues. In DNA, the CDR3 is TGTGCCAGTAGCAGGACAGGGGGCTTTAATGAGCAGTTCTTC. Protein product: CASSRTGGFNEQFF.

The chain joins TRBV2 to TRBJ2-5; 10 positions agree with TRBD2. CDR1 is SNHLY, CDR2 FYNNEI, per germline. J lost 4 bases, V lost 7 bases, and 12 bases had no gene match. The CDR3 sequence is 16 residues long. Here the CDR3 reads CASIIRSGGASETQYF. For the CDR3, the DNA is TGTGCCAGCATCATTAGAAGCGGGGGGGCCTCAGAGACCCAGTACTTC.

The chain has TRBV9 and TRBJ1-2; 10 bases are a match to TRBD1. CDR1 SGDLS and CDR2 YYNGEE come from the germline V gene. This CDR3 has 14 residues. With V trimmed by 5 bases and J by 2 bases, 3 bases remained unmatched. The CDR3 DNA follows: TGTGCCAGCAGGGAGACAGGGGGCAACTATGGCTACACCTTC. This gives the protein CASRETGGNYGYTF.

The V gene is TRBV27, the J gene TRBJ2-1, with 10 bases that match TRBD2. The germline V gene encodes CDR1 MNHEY and CDR2 SMNVEV (reference sequence). This CDR3 spans 14 amino acids. Trimming cost V 2 bases and J 7 bases; bases outside gene matches: 2. The CDR3 sequence is CASSLGLAVNEQFF. The CDR3 DNA reads as TGTGCCAGCAGTTTAGGACTAGCGGTGAATGAGCAGTTCTTC.

The chain combines TRBV7-9 with TRBJ2-1; 7 nucleotides line up with TRBD2. Trimming cost V 7 bases and J 8 bases; bases outside gene matches: 14. Germline CDR1 is SEHNR and CDR2 is FQNEAQ (reference sequence). This CDR3 spans 15 amino acids. Here the CDR3 reads CASTPFPGGADEQFF. DNA of the CDR3: TGTGCCAGCACCCCTTTCCCGGGAGGAGCCGATGAGCAGTTCTTC.

The gene calls are TRBV5-1 and TRBJ2-1; 11 nucleotides align to TRBD2. Germline trimming cut 5 bases from V and 4 bases from J; bases unmatched to any gene: 14. From germline, CDR1 is SGHRS and CDR2 YFSETQ. The CDR3 consists of 18 residues. The CDR3 reads CASSPDLVAGGPYNEQFF. The CDR3 nucleotides read TGCGCCAGCAGTCCGGATCTGGTAGCGGGGGGGCCTTACAATGAGCAGTTCTTC.

The V call is TRBV7-6, the J call TRBJ2-1, with 9 nucleotides matching TRBD2. Trimming at V came to 0 bases and at J to 4 bases, leaving 10 bases not matched to a gene. The CDR3 has 18 residues. Germline CDR1 is SGHVS and CDR2 is FNYEAQ. The CDR3 loop is CASSLAVASGIGYNEQFF. DNA of the CDR3: TGTGCCAGCAGCTTAGCGGTGGCTAGCGGGATAGGGTACAATGAGCAGTTCTTC.

The chain is built from TRBV5-4 and TRBJ2-6; a weak D match, TRBD1 (5 bases). This CDR3 spans 15 amino acids. Germline V CDR1 and CDR2: SGHNT, YYREEE (reference sequence). Trimming removed 7 bases at V and 0 bases at J, with 11 bases between. This CDR3 is CASRADSSGANVLTF. The CDR3, as DNA: TGTGCCAGCCGGGCAGACAGCTCTGGGGCCAACGTCCTGACTTTC. The complete variable domain, with remaining parts taken from reference TRBV5-4 and TRBJ2-6, reads ETGVTQSPTHLIKTRGQQVTLRCSSQSGHNTVSWYQQALGQGPQFIFQYYREEENGRGNFPPRFSGLQFPNYSSELNVNALELDDSALYLCASRADSSGANVLTFGAGSRLTVL.

The chain uses TRBV6-5 and TRBJ1-6; possibly TRBD1 for D (5 bases). V gave up 4 bases and J gave up 9 bases, with 13 bases separating them. Germline V gives CDR1 MNHEY, CDR2 SVGAGI. CDR3 length: 14 amino acids. The CDR3, as DNA: TGTGCCAGCAGTTTTTCAGGGCCGGGTTCACCCCTCCACTTT. Translated, it gives CASSFSGPGSPLHF.

The V call is TRBV19, the J call TRBJ2-7, with TRBD2 matching over 7 bases. CDR1 is LNHDA, CDR2 SQIVND, per germline (reference sequence). This CDR3 is built from 14 residues. J was trimmed by 3 bases and V by 8 bases; bases with no gene match: 10. CDR3 nucleotide sequence: TGTGCCAGTCGACGGGACTACGGAAACTACGAGCAGTACTTC. Encoded protein: CASRRDYGNYEQYF.

The rearrangement uses TRBV19 and TRBJ2-7, with TRBD2 identical over 7 bases. Germline V lookup: CDR1 LNHDA, CDR2 SQIVND (reference sequence). The CDR3 contains 14 residues. The CDR3 loop reads CASTAGEGTYEQYF. CDR3 DNA sequence: TGTGCATCGACGGCGGGGGAAGGGACTTACGAGCAGTACTTC.

V is TRBV6-4 and J is TRBJ2-1; 10 nucleotides agree with TRBD2. The CDR3 consists of 15 residues. Germline CDR1 MRHNA, CDR2 SNTAGT. The V and J ends lost 5 bases and 4 bases, in that order; junction bases with no gene match: 5. The DNA for the CDR3 is TGTGCCAGCAGTCCGGGACTAGCGATATACAATGAGCAGTTCTTC. Protein product: CASSPGLAIYNEQFF.

This clone turned up a few times. This chain connects TRBV27 to TRBJ2-1; D uncertain. Trimming removed 3 bases from V and 10 bases from J, with 19 bases in between. This CDR3 spans 15 amino acids. The V gene's germline CDR1 is MNHEY and CDR2 SMNVEV (reference sequence). Written as DNA, the CDR3 is TGTGCCAGCAGTTTCGTGGTAGTCAATCCGTCCGAGCAGTTCTTC. Translating it yields CASSFVVVNPSEQFF.

The chain carries TRBV5-1 and TRBJ2-3; D remains unclear. Trimming stripped 4 bases from V and 0 bases from J, with 9 bases between. Germline loops: CDR1 SGHRS, CDR2 YFSETQ. The CDR3 sequence is 14 residues long. In DNA, the CDR3 is TGCGCCAGCAGCGGGCAAACTAGCACAGATACGCAGTATTTT. This encodes CASSGQTSTDTQYF.

This sequence joins TRBV20-1 and TRBJ2-1; no clear D. The CDR3 totals 11 residues. V gave up 6 bases and J gave up 6 bases, with 9 bases separating them. Germline V gene sequence: CDR1 DFQATT, CDR2 SNEGSKA (reference sequence). The CDR3 protein is CSAYSGNEQFF. The CDR3 DNA reads as TGCAGTGCCTATTCCGGCAATGAGCAGTTCTTC.

The CDR3 protein is CASSIAGGPIGLTF. CDR3 sequence (DNA): TGTGCCAGTAGTATAGCGGGAGGGCCGATTGGCCTGACTTTC. The rearrangement joins TRBV19 to TRBJ2-6; 8 nucleotides line up with TRBD2. V lost 1 base and J lost 15; bases outside the gene matches: 8. The CDR3 spans 14 residues. Germline values: CDR1 LNHDA, CDR2 SQIVND (reference sequence).

This clone showed up just a few times. V and J are TRBV4-2 and TRBJ1-1; D unresolved. The CDR3 loop spans 12 amino acids. The V gene lost 4 bases and the J gene lost 5 bases, with 8 bases spanning the gap. Germline V gene sequence: CDR1 LGHNA, CDR2 YNFKEQ. CDR3 amino acids: CASSPTGTEAFF. For the CDR3, the DNA is TGTGCCAGCAGCCCGACGGGAACTGAAGCTTTCTTT.

V usage is TRBV19 and J usage is TRBJ2-3; 7 nucleotides agree with TRBD2. Germline-derived CDR1 and CDR2 are LNHDA and SQIVND (reference sequence). CDR3 length: 14 amino acids. The CDR3, as DNA: TGTGCTAGAGAGCGGGGATCCTTCACAGATACGCAGTATTTT. Translated, it gives CARERGSFTDTQYF.